This T cell receptor (beta chain) derives from a study of Ad26.COV2.S vaccination and SARS-CoV-2 variants. The treatment is: over 15 received Ad26.COV2.S at low or high dose, single or two shots; 5 received placebo; per-sample allocation not given. Samples came from day 63 after the first vaccine or placebo injection. Notes on the study in general: Possible underestimation of total T cell responses by the TCR breadth and depth analyses was noted. Vaccine recipients posted higher spike-specific TCR breadth than their placebo counterparts.

Sequencing used immunoSEQ multiplex PCR; TCRdb keeps in-frame clones, though not all of them. The sample shows around 270,000 clones, around 85% of them seen only once. Trimming shortened V by 7 bases and J by 3 bases, and 13 bases separated the two germline ends. This CDR3 region has 14 residues. CDR1 and CDR2 from the germline V gene are MNHEY and SVGAGI. To note about this clone: The antigen is not known.

The rearrangement uses TRBV6-5 and TRBJ2-1; tentative D call: TRBD2 (6 bases). Sequencing was performed on peripheral blood, taken in a trial of Ad26.COV2.S vaccine versus placebo. The source is a person between 18 and 60 years old who received the Ad26.COV2.S COVID-19 vaccine or a placebo. CDR3 sequence reads: CASKGTGLYNEQFF. The CDR3 coding sequence is TGTGCCAGCAAAGGGACTGGCCTCTACAATGAGCAGTTCTTC.